The following is a T cell receptor beta chain sequence with its context. The sample is drawn from a study of OX40 agonist ivuxolimab in advanced cancers. Overall study context: With ivuxolimab, an agonistic anti-OX40 (CD134) antibody, patients were treated.

This table comes from immunoSEQ multiplex PCR, and its TCRdb copy is limited to in-frame clones, with some not included. Of approximately 83,000 clones in the sample, over 70% were seen once. This CDR3 contains 17 residues. Sequenced material: CD4+ or CD8+ T cells sorted from blood, taken in a trial of the OX40 agonist ivuxolimab. This TCR was recovered from an adult with an advanced solid tumor such as melanoma, head and neck, liver or kidney cancer. This chain uses TRBV21-1 with TRBJ1-1; TRBD1, the table's D call, was not compared with the DNA. TRBV21-1 is an annotated pseudogene. The CDR3 DNA follows: TGTGCCAGCAGCAAAGCTGGATTAGGACAGGGGAGAACTGAAGCTTTCTTT. Its protein is CASSKAGLGQGRTEAFF.